Each of the 20 T cell receptor beta chains below was sequenced from the same sample in a study of cytomegalovirus exposure and HLA in healthy donors. Primers: 60 Vbeta forward and 13 Jbeta reverse. Assay used: immunoSEQ multiplex PCR; TCRdb lists only in-frame clones, some missing. The sample has roughly 100,000 clones; approximately 71% are singletons. Sequencing was done on a sample of PBMCs. The receptors shown here come from a woman under 30 in good health and CMV-seropositive.

This chain uses TRBV11-2 with TRBJ2-5; D may be TRBD2 (7 bases). The CDR3 has 13 amino acids. Trimming cost V 5 bases and J 2 bases, with 9 bases left between them. Germline CDR1 and CDR2: SGHAT and FQNNGV. In DNA form, the CDR3 reads TGTGCCAGCAGCCGGGGGGCGCAAGAGACCCAGTACTTC. Its protein product is CASSRGAQETQYF. Variable domain in full (rest from reference TRBV11-2 and TRBJ2-5): EAGVAQSPRYKIIEKRQSVAFWCNPISGHATLYWYQQILGQGPKLLIQFQNNGVVDDSQLPKDRFSAERLKGVDSTLKIQPAKLEDSAVYLCASSRGAQETQYFGPGTRLLVL.

In its sample, this clone was seen a few times. The rearrangement uses TRBV6-5 and TRBJ1-5; no clear D. V was cut by 0 bases and J by 4 bases, with 10 bases left in between. The CDR3 spans 15 residues. The germline V gene has CDR1 MNHEY and CDR2 SVGAGI. The CDR3, as DNA: TGTGCCAGCAGTTACTCTGCTCAGAAAAATCAGCCCCAGCATTTT. It specifies CASSYSAQKNQPQHF.

The V and J genes are TRBV11-2 and TRBJ1-2; D uncertain. CDR1 SGHAT and CDR2 FQNNGV come from the germline V gene. The CDR3 is made up of 14 amino acids. V dropped 1 base and J dropped 1 base, with 7 bases sitting between them. CDR3 coding DNA: TGTGCCAGCAGCTTAGGGCAAAATAACTATGGCTACACCTTC. Its protein product is CASSLGQNNYGYTF.

The chain links TRBV29-1 to TRBJ2-2; TRBD2 aligns across 7 bases. In germline, CDR1 is SQVTM, CDR2 ANQGSEA. V was pared by 2 bases and J by 5 bases, with 5 bases of the junction left unmatched. This CDR3 spans 14 amino acids. The CDR3 protein is CSVESSGGTGELFF. The CDR3 nucleotides read TGCAGCGTTGAATCTAGCGGAGGGACCGGGGAGCTGTTTTTT.

This clone was seen once. V is TRBV27 and J is TRBJ2-1; D unresolved. CDR1 and CDR2 from the germline V gene are MNHEY and SMNVEV (reference sequence). The germline V and J ends were trimmed by 5 bases and 7 bases, with 6 bases remaining between them. This CDR3 spans 11 amino acids. The CDR3 DNA follows: TGTGCCAGCAGTATGAGTAATGAGCAGTTCTTC. Protein sequence: CASSMSNEQFF.

The rearrangement joins TRBV6-1 to TRBJ2-6; tentatively, D is TRBD1 (5 bases). Germline values: CDR1 MNHNS, CDR2 SASEGT. This CDR3 is 15 amino acids long. This chain's CDR3 is CALGRDTAGANVLTF. CDR3 DNA sequence: TGTGCTCTGGGCAGGGATACCGCTGGGGCCAACGTCCTGACTTTC.

The V and J genes are TRBV7-2 and TRBJ2-5, with a tentative D call TRBD2 (6 bases). CDR1 and CDR2 (germline): SGHTA, FQGNSA. Between the trimmed V and J ends, which lost 3 bases and 1 base, there was a span of 12 bases. This CDR3 is built from 15 residues. The CDR3 DNA is TGTGCCAGCAGCTTGAATAGCGGACCCCAAGAGACCCAGTACTTC. It yields the protein CASSLNSGPQETQYF.

The V and J genes are TRBV5-4 and TRBJ2-5; D is possibly TRBD1 (6 bases). In germline, CDR1 is SGHNT, CDR2 YYREEE (reference sequence). Trimming took 7 bases from V and 2 from J, leaving 21 bases between them. The CDR3 is 16 amino acids. CDR3 nucleotides: TGTGCCAGCGGCGTCTCGAAGGACAGCCTACAAGAGACCCAGTACTTC. Its protein product is CASGVSKDSLQETQYF.

The sample holds one count of this clone. This sequence joins TRBV19 and TRBJ2-3; the D gene is possibly TRBD1 (9 bases). The germline V gene encodes CDR1 LNHDA and CDR2 SQIVND (reference sequence). The CDR3 consists of 17 residues. V dropped 5 bases and J dropped 4 bases, with 22 bases sitting between them. The CDR3 coding sequence is TGTGCCAGTAGTCCACGGGGGGGACAGGGTCCTCCAGATACGCAGTATTTT. Protein sequence: CASSPRGGQGPPDTQYF.

The genes are TRBV9 and TRBJ2-7; 7 bases agree with TRBD2. Germline values: CDR1 SGDLS, CDR2 YYNGEE. Losses at the gene ends were 0 bases for V and 2 bases for J; bases not matched to a gene: 5. CDR3 length: 15 amino acids. DNA for the CDR3: TGTGCCAGCAGCGTAGGGGGGAGGGTAACCTACGAGCAGTACTTC. Translation: CASSVGGRVTYEQYF.

V and J are TRBV28 and TRBJ2-7; D may be TRBD1 (6 bases). The CDR3 is made up of 15 amino acids. Germline-derived CDR1 and CDR2 are MDHEN and SYDVKM. Trimming removed 5 bases at V and 2 bases at J, with 16 bases between. As DNA, the CDR3 is TGTGCCAGCAGTCAGGGTGCAAGGGGGACCTACGAGCAGTACTTC. Translated, it gives CASSQGARGTYEQYF.

The chain is built from TRBV27 and TRBJ2-7, with TRBD2 identical over 7 bases. V shed 6 bases and J 0 bases; nucleotides not matched to a gene: 2. The CDR3 loop spans 13 amino acids. Germline CDR1 reads MNHEY; CDR2 reads SMNVEV (reference sequence). This CDR3 reads CASRLASSYEQYF. The CDR3, as DNA: TGTGCCAGCAGACTAGCGAGCTCCTACGAGCAGTACTTC.

CDR3 DNA: TGTGCCAGCAGCTTACGTGGGGGCCAGAGTGGGGGTGTTCAGTTCTTC. This translates into CASSLRGGQSGGVQFF. J is TRBJ2-1 and V is TRBV7-8; possible D gene TRBD1, 6 bases. The CDR3 extends over 16 amino acids. Looked up from germline, CDR1 is SGHVS and CDR2 is FQNEAQ. Trimming took off 2 bases at V and 13 bases at J, with 24 bases between the two ends.

This clone was seen a single time. The chain recombines TRBV5-4 with TRBJ2-5; 7 nucleotides match TRBD1. V was pared by 3 bases and J by 5 bases, with 7 bases of the junction left unmatched. This CDR3 contains 14 residues. Germline V gene sequence: CDR1 SGHNT, CDR2 YYREEE (reference sequence). CDR3 sequence (DNA): TGTGCCAGCAGCTCCAGACAGGGTACGGAGACCCAGTACTTC. Protein: CASSSRQGTETQYF.

The CDR3 nucleotides read TGTGCCAGCAGCTCTGGGACTAGCGGCATCTACGAGCAGTACTTC. It specifies CASSSGTSGIYEQYF. The V and J genes are TRBV4-2 and TRBJ2-7, with TRBD2 identical over 11 bases. This CDR3 region has 15 residues. Germline loops: CDR1 LGHNA, CDR2 YNFKEQ. Germline trimming cut 5 bases from V and 3 bases from J; bases unmatched to any gene: 6.

This clone is a singleton in its sample. CDR3 bases: TGTGCCAGCAGTCTGCGGGGCCTCACAGATACGCAGTATTTT. It translates to CASSLRGLTDTQYF. The chain has TRBV25-1 and TRBJ2-3, with D possibly matching TRBD2 (6 bases). There are 14 residues in the CDR3. The germline gives CDR1 MGHDK, CDR2 SYGVNS. V lost 5 bases and J 2 bases, leaving 11 bases between the germline ends. Supplemented by reference TRBV25-1 and TRBJ2-3, the full variable domain reads EADIYQTPRYLVIGTGKKITLECSQTMGHDKMYWYQQDPGMELHLIHYSYGVNSTEKGDLSSESTVSRIRTEHFPLTLESARPSHTSQYLCASSLRGLTDTQYFGPGTRLTVL.

Here the CDR3 DNA reads TGTGCCAGCAGCACCCCATGGGAGACAGGGTCTCCCGAGCAGTACTTC. This gives the protein CASSTPWETGSPEQYF. This chain links TRBV11-2 with TRBJ2-7; the match to TRBD1 covers 7 bases. Looked up from germline, CDR1 is SGHAT and CDR2 is FQNNGV. Germline trimming cut 5 bases from V and 6 bases from J; bases unmatched to any gene: 16. The CDR3 length is 16 residues.

Points on this clone: An end of the junction does not agree with germline; a read error may underlie this. The sample carries other DNA sequences with the same CDR3. The V and J genes are TRBV4-2 and TRBJ1-5; the D is unclear. This CDR3 region has 14 residues. Germline-derived CDR1 and CDR2 are LGHNA and YNFKEQ. CDR3 sequence: CASSREVGNQPQHF. CDR3 in DNA: TGTGCCAGCAGCCGGGAGGTAGGCAATCAGCCCCAACATTTT.

Written as DNA, the CDR3 is TGCACCAGCAGAAATCGTCCCAGCGAGAACACTGAAGCTTTCTTT. Translation: CTSRNRPSENTEAFF. V gene TRBV1 combines with J gene TRBJ1-1. TRBV1 is classified as a pseudogene. The CDR3 consists of 15 residues.

This CDR3 is CASSLGVTGFEKLFF. The CDR3 nucleotides are TGTGCCAGCAGCTTGGGGGTGACGGGATTTGAAAAACTGTTTTTT. This chain uses TRBV5-5 with TRBJ1-4; D uncertain. The CDR3 runs 15 residues. CDR1 is SGHKS, CDR2 YYEKEE, per germline (reference sequence). Trimming left V 0 bases short and J 7 bases short, with 13 bases between. Full variable domain (remainder filled in from reference TRBV5-5 and TRBJ1-4): DAGVTQSPTHLIKTRGQQVTLRCSPISGHKSVSWYQQVLGQGPQFIFQYYEKEERGRGNFPDRFSARQFPNYSSELNVNALLLGDSALYLCASSLGVTGFEKLFFGSGTQLSVL.